The T cell receptor (beta chain) described here comes from a study of CD8 T cells in Susac syndrome. With 3 bases clipped from V and 1 base from J, the junction kept 11 bases outside the gene matches. The germline gives CDR1 SGHDT, CDR2 YYEEEE. The CDR3 has 17 residues. Regarding this clonotype: The antigen is unknown.

It was with random hexamers that 0.5 to 1 ug RNA was reverse transcribed. Via MiXCR, TCRdb re-called the immunoSEQ multiplex PCR reads, giving one row per CDR3 protein. The sample records approximately 190,000 distinct CDR3 sequences, 95% being singletons. The CD8+ and CD4+ T cells were negatively isolated, with the TEMRA cells enriched by FACS. Study results and caveats: The study found that Susac CD8+ clonal expansion peaked in TEMRA cells and active patients.

The chain couples TRBV5-6 to TRBJ1-2; 8 nucleotides align to TRBD1. Sample: CD8+ T cells from PBMCs. This receptor was obtained from a human donor with Susac syndrome. The CDR3 loop reads CASSSDREAQFNYGYTF. CDR3 coding DNA: TGTGCCAGCAGCTCGGACAGGGAAGCCCAATTTAACTATGGCTACACCTTC.